A single sample is the source of the 9 T cell receptor beta chains below, sequenced in a study of blood T cell repertoires in COVID-19. TCRdb keeps only in-frame clones here, not all; method: immunoSEQ multiplex PCR. The table shows over 350,000 clones, with around nine tenths occurring only once. The source material was PBMCs or T cells enriched from blood (not recorded which). These TCRs come from a woman aged 25-40 years with acute COVID-19.

This chain links TRBV10-3 with TRBJ1-5; TRBD1 matches at 7 bases. The CDR3 runs 13 residues. V gave up 5 bases and J gave up 4 bases; unmatched junction bases: 2. Germline values: CDR1 ENHRY, CDR2 SYGVKD. The DNA of the CDR3 is TGTGCCATCAGTTGGGACAGTAATCAGCCCCAGCATTTT. It specifies CAISWDSNQPQHF.

V usage is TRBV12-3 or TRBV12-4 and J usage is TRBJ2-1; D gene unclear. V shed 3 bases and J shed 7 bases, with 7 bases lying between them. CDR3 length: 12 residues. CDR3 bases: TGTGCCAGCAGTTTTACCGGGAATGAGCAGTTCTTC. This encodes CASSFTGNEQFF.

V is TRBV28 and J is TRBJ2-2; 7 bases align to TRBD1. CDR1 is MDHEN and CDR2 is SYDVKM in the germline V gene. The CDR3 consists of 15 residues. Trimming removed 7 bases from V and 6 bases from J; junction bases left unmatched: 11. CDR3 protein: CASTSQQGLAGELFF. The CDR3 DNA is TGTGCCAGCACTTCCCAACAGGGGTTGGCCGGGGAGCTGTTTTTT.

The chain employs TRBV5-6 and TRBJ2-3, with D tentatively TRBD2 (6 bases). Trimming pared 4 bases from V and 4 bases from J, leaving 25 bases between. This CDR3 is built from 18 residues. The germline gives CDR1 SGHDT, CDR2 YYEEEE. The CDR3 loop reads CASSPNGGSWGPSDTQYF. The CDR3 bases are TGTGCCAGCAGCCCAAACGGGGGTTCCTGGGGTCCCTCAGATACGCAGTATTTT.

This chain connects TRBV2 to TRBJ2-2, with D perhaps TRBD1 (5 bases). The CDR3 has 15 residues. Germline V gives CDR1 SNHLY, CDR2 FYNNEI. V shed 4 bases and J shed 4 bases, with 13 bases lying between them. The CDR3 region has the DNA TGTGCCAGCAGTGGGGGCCGGCAGGGCACCGGGGAGCTGTTTTTT. Translation: CASSGGRQGTGELFF.

The chain uses TRBV7-9 and TRBJ1-6, with D tentatively TRBD1 (5 bases). Germline V lookup: CDR1 SEHNR, CDR2 FQNEAQ (reference sequence). The CDR3 has 19 residues. The V end lost 1 base, the J end lost 4 bases, and 20 bases lay between the germline ends. In DNA, the CDR3 is TGTGCCAGCAGCTTAGGTGACCAGGGAAAGGCGCTTTATAATTCACCCCTCCACTTT. This translates into CASSLGDQGKALYNSPLHF. Supplemented by reference TRBV7-9 and TRBJ1-6, the full variable domain reads DTGVSQNPRHKITKRGQNVTFRCDPISEHNRLYWYRQTLGQGPEFLTYFQNEAQLEKSRLLSDRFSAERPKGSFSTLEIQRTEQGDSAMYLCASSLGDQGKALYNSPLHFGNGTRLTVT.

The rearrangement uses TRBV7-3 and TRBJ2-1; TRBD2 matches 7 bases. V trimming: 4 bases; J trimming: 5 bases; junction bases outside the gene matches: 8. The CDR3 totals 15 residues. Germline values: CDR1 SGHTA, CDR2 FQGTGA. The DNA of the CDR3 is TGTGCCAGCAGCTCGCGGGGGAACGCAAACAATGAGCAGTTCTTC. Protein product: CASSSRGNANNEQFF.

CDR3 sequence (DNA): TGCGCCAGCAGCCAAGATAGGGCGGGGAGGGAAGATACGCAGTATTTT. Its translation: CASSQDRAGREDTQYF. The chain employs TRBV4-3 and TRBJ2-3; 7 nucleotides match TRBD2. The CDR3 sequence is 16 residues long. With V trimmed by 0 bases and J by 5 bases, 8 bases remained unmatched. Germline V gives CDR1 LGHNA, CDR2 YSLEER.

The chain employs TRBV25-1 and TRBJ1-2; 12 bases are a match to TRBD1. From germline, CDR1 is MGHDK and CDR2 SYGVNS. The J segment lost 4 bases and the V segment lost 3 bases, leaving 6 bases of the junction unmatched. This CDR3 has 16 amino acids. The CDR3: CASSDPGTGGAYGYTF. DNA of the CDR3: TGTGCCAGCAGTGACCCTGGGACAGGGGGCGCCTATGGCTACACCTTC.